The entry that follows covers one T cell receptor beta chain sequence. This entry belongs to a study of blood T cell repertoires in COVID-19. Assay: immunoSEQ multiplex PCR; the TCRdb copy retains only in-frame clones and omits some. The table includes under 350,000 clones, 90% detected once. Sequencing used PBMCs or T cells enriched from blood (not recorded which). This sequence originates from a man in his 60s who had recovered from COVID-19.

CDR3 in DNA: TGTGCCAGCAGTTACAGGGGCAGGGGCTACGAGCAGTACTTC. The encoded protein is CASSYRGRGYEQYF. J is TRBJ2-7 and V is TRBV6-5; perhaps TRBD1 as D (6 bases). The ends were cut back, 2 bases at V and 3 bases at J, with 11 bases in the middle. Germline assignment: CDR1 MNHEY and CDR2 SVGAGI. The CDR3 loop spans 14 amino acids.